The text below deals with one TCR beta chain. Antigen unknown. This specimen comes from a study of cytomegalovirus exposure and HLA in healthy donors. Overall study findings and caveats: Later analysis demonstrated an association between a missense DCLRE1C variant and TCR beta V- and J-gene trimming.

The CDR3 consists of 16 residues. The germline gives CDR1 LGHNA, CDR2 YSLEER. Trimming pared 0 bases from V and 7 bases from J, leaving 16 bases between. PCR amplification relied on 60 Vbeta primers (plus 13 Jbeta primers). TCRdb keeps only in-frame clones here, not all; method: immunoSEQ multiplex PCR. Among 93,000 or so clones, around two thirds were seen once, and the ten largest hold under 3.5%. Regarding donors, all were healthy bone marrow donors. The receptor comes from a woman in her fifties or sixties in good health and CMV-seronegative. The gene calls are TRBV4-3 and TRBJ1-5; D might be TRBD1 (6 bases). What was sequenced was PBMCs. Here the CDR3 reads CASSQDTGRGGQPQHF. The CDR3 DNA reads TGCGCCAGCAGCCAAGATACAGGGAGGGGGGGACAGCCCCAGCATTTT.